The present T cell receptor (beta chain) was sequenced within a study of blood T cells in healthy people across ages (dated by TCRdb to the mid-2010s). Context from the whole study: In model experiments, roughly one uniquely barcoded TCR beta cDNA molecule per two T cells was captured by template switching. Age-related changes in TCR beta repertoire diversity were measured in the study by deep sequencing normalized with unique cDNA molecular identifiers. For two donors (one aged 18 to 30 and one aged 80 or older), the study analyzed two additional independent replicas of 1 million unique cDNA reads from the same blood draw. Donors were grouped into four age groups: young (average roughly 15 years), middle-aged (under 40), aged (around 62) and long-lived (about 82). To avoid experimental bias, donors of different ages were randomly spread across the sequencing lanes. General findings and caveats noted by the study authors: Since profiling was done on bulk unsorted PBMCs, naive and antigen-experienced compartments could not be conclusively compared. Estimates of total diversity based on one million sequenced T cells were considered lower bounds and underestimates. As age increased, observed TCR beta diversity per million T cells dropped in a roughly linear way, and a significant reduction was already evident by age about 40. Compared with the aged group, the long-lived group had more naive CD4+ T cells, fewer expanded clones and increased TCR diversity, a pattern suggesting age selection. A strong correlation was found between observed TCR beta diversity and the percentage of naive T cells measured by flow cytometry. Because the CMV infection status of the donors was unknown, age-related changes in expanded clonotypes may potentially have been confounded.

The donors were roughly 39 Caucasian individuals from Russia, aged roughly 6 to 100 years, who were systemically healthy. Around 9.8 milliliters of peripheral blood were collected from each donor into EDTA-treated Vacutainer tubes. Ficoll-Paque density-gradient centrifugation was used to isolate PBMCs, with at least 6.5 million obtained per sample. Trizol reagent was used to extract total RNA from PBMCs, with at least 5 micrograms per sample. Naive CD45RAhigh/CD27high T cell percentages were measured by flow cytometry on a PBMC aliquot from every donor. Note on this clonotype: Its antigen has not been determined. There are no base qualities to consult, and no much larger clone falls within one base.

Libraries were prepared through 5' RACE. Data came from an Illumina HiSeq 2500. A second PCR of roughly 6 to 12 cycles was run with a J-beta primer mix and a sample-barcoded 5' primer. A template-switch 5' adaptor carrying 12 random nucleotides introduced a unique molecular identifier onto each TCR beta cDNA molecule. Each sample yielded at least 3 million CDR3-containing paired-end reads. First-strand cDNA synthesis was performed from all RNA using the Mint cDNA synthesis kit, with priming by a TRBC-specific oligonucleotide. After uracil-DNA glycosylase treatment, a first 18-cycle PCR used universal primers M1SS and BC2_uni_R on all cDNA. For the original study's pipeline: For normalization, 1 million high-quality reads, each with a distinct molecular identifier, were randomly selected from each sample. Reads with shared molecular identifiers were discarded instead of being binned into consensus sequences. MiTCR, with a Q25 quality threshold and the strictest error-elimination algorithm, was used for CDR3 identification, clonotype clustering and error correction. Lower-bound total TCR beta diversity was estimated with a nonparametric unseen species model using Euler transformation. TCRdb reran the public reads through fastp at Q25 and MiXCR, keeping productive beta chains. For every CDR3 protein sequence, its rows merge into one entry that carries the most common genes and DNA. TCRdb, rather than the study authors, made the V and J calls. The sample contains about 1.4 million distinct CDR3 sequences, approximately 59% of them found a single time. The ten biggest clones cover roughly 6.3% of the sample.

Specimen: blood. The source of this sequence is a man younger than 35 in good health.

The nucleotide sequence is given as TGCAGTGCTAGCCGGGACACTTACTCCTACGAGCAGTACTTC. The resulting protein is CSASRDTYSYEQYF. This sequence uses TRBV20-1 and TRBJ2-7; TRBD1 could be the D gene, as 6 bases match. As encoded in the germline V gene (reference sequence), CDR1 is DFQATT while CDR2 is SNEGSKA. CDR3 length: 14 amino acids, cysteine to phenylalanine. CDR3 DNA only is kept here, 42 bases in frame from base 1. V was cut back by 3 bases and J by 0 bases, leaving a gap of 12 bases between them.